This T cell receptor beta chain was sequenced for a study of blood T cell repertoires in COVID-19. Study-wide context: COVID-19 samples collected from the United States, Italy and Spain covered acute and convalescent phases. Sources were T cells, B-cell-depleted T cells, or PBMCs; the material itself was cDNA or gDNA.

Per the study methods: For nucleated cells, counts were estimated from reference gene primer amplification. The table came from immunoSEQ multiplex PCR; TCRdb's copy has only in-frame clones and leaves some out. Clone size and V and J calls were adopted from that table, with D and trimming inferred from the DNA. The repertoire holds approximately 170,000 clones, with approximately 87% as singletons. Concerning this clone: The junction differs from germline at one of its ends, possibly a read error.

Germline V CDR1 and CDR2: MNHEY, SMNVEV (reference sequence). CDR3 size: 15 residues. The chain uses TRBV27 and TRBJ2-2, with TRBD2 matching over 13 bases. Sequenced input: peripheral blood. The sequence was obtained from a man younger than 30 with active or convalescent COVID-19. In nucleotides, the CDR3 is TGTGCCAGCAGTCCGGGACTAGCGGGGCCTCGGGTTAGAATTTTT. The encoded protein is CASSPGLAGPRVRIF.